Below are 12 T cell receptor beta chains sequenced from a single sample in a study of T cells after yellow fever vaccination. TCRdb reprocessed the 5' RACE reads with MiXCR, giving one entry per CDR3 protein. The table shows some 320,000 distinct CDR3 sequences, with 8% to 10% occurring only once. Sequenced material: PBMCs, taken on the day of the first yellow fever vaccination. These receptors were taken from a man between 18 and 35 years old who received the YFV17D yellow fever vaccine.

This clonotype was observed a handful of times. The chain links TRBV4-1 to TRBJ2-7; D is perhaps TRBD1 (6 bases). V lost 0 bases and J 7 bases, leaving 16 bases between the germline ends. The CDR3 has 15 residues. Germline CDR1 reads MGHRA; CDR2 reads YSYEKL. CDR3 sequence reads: CASSQEGGRGGEQYV. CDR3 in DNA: TGCGCCAGCAGCCAAGAGGGTGGCAGGGGTGGTGAGCAGTACGTC.

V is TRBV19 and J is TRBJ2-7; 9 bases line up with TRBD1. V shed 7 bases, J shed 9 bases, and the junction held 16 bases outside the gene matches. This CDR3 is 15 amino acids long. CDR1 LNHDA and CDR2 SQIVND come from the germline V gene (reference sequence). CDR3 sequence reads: CASTIPGTGCGSQYF. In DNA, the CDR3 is TGTGCCAGTACCATTCCAGGGACAGGGTGTGGATCGCAGTACTTC.

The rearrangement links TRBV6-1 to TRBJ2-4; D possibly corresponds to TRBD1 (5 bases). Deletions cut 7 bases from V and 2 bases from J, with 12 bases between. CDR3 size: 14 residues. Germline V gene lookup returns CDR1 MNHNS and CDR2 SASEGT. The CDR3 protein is CASIDRGSKNIQYF. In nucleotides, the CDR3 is TGTGCCAGCATTGATAGGGGATCCAAAAACATTCAGTACTTC.

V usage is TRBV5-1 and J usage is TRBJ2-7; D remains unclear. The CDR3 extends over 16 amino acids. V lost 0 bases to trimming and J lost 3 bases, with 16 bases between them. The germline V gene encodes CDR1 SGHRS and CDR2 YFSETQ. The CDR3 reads CASSLGMTVMVYEQYF. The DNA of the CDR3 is TGCGCCAGCAGCTTGGGGATGACGGTGATGGTCTACGAGCAGTACTTC.

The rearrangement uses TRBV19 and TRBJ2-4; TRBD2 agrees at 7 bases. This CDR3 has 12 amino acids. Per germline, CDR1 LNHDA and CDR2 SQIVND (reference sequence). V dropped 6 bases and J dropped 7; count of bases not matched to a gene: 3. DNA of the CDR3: TGTGCCAGTAGGCCTAGCGGCAACATTCAGTACTTC. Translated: CASRPSGNIQYF.

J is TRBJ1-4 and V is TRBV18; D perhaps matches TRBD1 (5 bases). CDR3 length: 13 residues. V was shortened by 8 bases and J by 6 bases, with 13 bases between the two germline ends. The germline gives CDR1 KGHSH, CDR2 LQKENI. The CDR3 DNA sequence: TGTGCCAGCGCCGAGGAACAGGATGAAAAACTGTTTTTT. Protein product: CASAEEQDEKLFF.

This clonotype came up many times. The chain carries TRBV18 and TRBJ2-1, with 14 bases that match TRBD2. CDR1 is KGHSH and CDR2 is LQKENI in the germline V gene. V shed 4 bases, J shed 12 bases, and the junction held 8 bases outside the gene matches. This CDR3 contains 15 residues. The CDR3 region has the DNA TGTGCCAGCTCACAACCGGGACTAGCGGGAGTCGGGCAGTTCTTC. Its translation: CASSQPGLAGVGQFF.

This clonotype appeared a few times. The DNA of the CDR3 is TGTGCCATCGCATCAGGGTTGGGTAACAATGAGCAGTTCTTC. This encodes CAIASGLGNNEQFF. The chain recombines TRBV10-3 with TRBJ2-1; TRBD1 is a possible D gene (5 bases). CDR3 size: 14 residues. Germline V gene data show CDR1 as ENHRY and CDR2 as SYGVKD. Trimming cost V 8 bases and J 5 bases, with 16 bases left between them.

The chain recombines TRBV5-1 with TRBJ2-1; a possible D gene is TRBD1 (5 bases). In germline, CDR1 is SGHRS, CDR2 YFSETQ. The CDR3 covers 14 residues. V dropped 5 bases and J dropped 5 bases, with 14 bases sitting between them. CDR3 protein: CASSRQGSNNEQFF. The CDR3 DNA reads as TGCGCCAGCAGTAGGCAGGGCTCGAACAATGAGCAGTTCTTC.

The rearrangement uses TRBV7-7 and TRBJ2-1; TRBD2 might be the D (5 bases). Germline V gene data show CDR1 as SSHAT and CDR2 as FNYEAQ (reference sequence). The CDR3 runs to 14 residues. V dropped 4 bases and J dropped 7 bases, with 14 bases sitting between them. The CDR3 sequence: CASSYARGDNEQFF. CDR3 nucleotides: TGTGCCAGCAGCTACGCACGGGGTGATAATGAGCAGTTCTTC. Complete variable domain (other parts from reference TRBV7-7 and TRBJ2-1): GAGVSQSPRYKVTKRGQDVTLRCDPISSHATLYWYQQALGQGPEFLTYFNYEAQPDKSGLPSDRFSAERPEGSISTLTIQRTEQRDSAMYRCASSYARGDNEQFFGPGTRLTVL.

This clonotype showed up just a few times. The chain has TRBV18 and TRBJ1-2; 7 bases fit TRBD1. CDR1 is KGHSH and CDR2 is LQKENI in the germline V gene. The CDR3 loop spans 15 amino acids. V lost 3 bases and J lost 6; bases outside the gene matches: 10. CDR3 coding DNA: TGTGCCAGCTCACCGCCGGGACAGCCGACGGATGGCTACACCTTC. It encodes CASSPPGQPTDGYTF.

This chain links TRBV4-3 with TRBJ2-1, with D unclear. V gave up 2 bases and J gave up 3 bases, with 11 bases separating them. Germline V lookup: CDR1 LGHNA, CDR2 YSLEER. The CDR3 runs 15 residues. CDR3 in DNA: TGCGCCAGCAGCCAAACAGTGGAAATCTACAATGAGCAGTTCTTC. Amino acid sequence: CASSQTVEIYNEQFF.